This entry lists 24 T cell receptor beta chains sequenced from one sample in a study of shared clonotypes between healthy human individuals. Naivety among CD8 cells was defined by CD45RO negativity and positive CCR7 selection, thereby excluding terminally differentiated effector memory CD45RA+ cells. Sequencing was performed with immunoSEQ multiplex PCR; in TCRdb, only in-frame clones are kept and a portion is missing. The profile shows about 2.1 million clones, about 93% of them singletons. The sequenced material came from naive CD8+ T cells from PBMCs. The receptors originated from a man between 18 and 35 years old in good health. Some clones in this sample may be carry-over from other donors' samples.

V and J are TRBV7-8 and TRBJ2-2, with no clear D. Looked up from germline, CDR1 is SGHVS and CDR2 is FQNEAQ. The CDR3 is 14 amino acids. Trimming stripped 3 bases from V and 4 bases from J, with 9 bases between. The CDR3: CASSLTDGTGELFF. The CDR3 nucleotides read TGTGCCAGCAGCTTGACCGACGGCACCGGGGAGCTGTTTTTT.

This chain links TRBV5-1 with TRBJ2-2, with 9 bases that match TRBD1. The V segment lost 10 bases and the J segment 4 bases; nucleotides outside the gene matches: 5. This CDR3 is 13 amino acids long. In germline, CDR1 is SGHRS, CDR2 YFSETQ. CDR3 sequence: CAAGQGRTGELFF. DNA for the CDR3: TGCGCCGCGGGACAGGGACGCACCGGGGAGCTGTTTTTT. Together with reference TRBV5-1 and TRBJ2-2, the CDR3 gives the full variable domain: KAGVTQTPRYLIKTRGQQVTLSCSPISGHRSVSWYQQTPGQGLQFLFEYFSETQRNKGNFPGRFSGRQFSNSRSEMNVSTLELGDSALYLCAAGQGRTGELFFGEGSRLTVL.

This clone came up once. The chain combines TRBV27 with TRBJ2-1; D gene unclear. Trimming removed 3 bases from V and 4 bases from J, with 10 bases in between. Germline CDR1 MNHEY, CDR2 SMNVEV (reference sequence). CDR3 size: 14 residues. The DNA of the CDR3 is TGTGCCAGCAGTTTTTCCAGCCCTTACAATGAGCAGTTCTTC. It specifies CASSFSSPYNEQFF.

This chain joins TRBV5-6 and TRBJ2-7; D possibly corresponds to TRBD2 (7 bases). Trimming removed 4 bases from V and 6 bases from J, with 11 bases in between. Germline V lookup: CDR1 SGHDT, CDR2 YYEEEE. The CDR3 runs 12 residues. For the CDR3, the DNA is TGTGCCAGCAGCCATAGGGGGGGCGAGCAGTACTTC. Translated: CASSHRGGEQYF.

V and J are TRBV6-1 and TRBJ2-1, with 10 nucleotides matching TRBD2. Germline CDR1 and CDR2: MNHNS and SASEGT. This CDR3 contains 15 residues. J was trimmed by 8 bases and V by 2 bases; bases with no gene match: 6. This CDR3 is CASSESGLAAHEQFF. The CDR3 nucleotides are TGTGCCAGCAGTGAATCTGGACTAGCGGCCCATGAGCAGTTCTTC.

The chain employs TRBV6-6 and TRBJ2-7, with TRBD1 identical over 9 bases. This CDR3 comprises 14 residues. From germline, CDR1 is MNHNY and CDR2 SVGAGI (reference sequence). After removal of 8 bases from V and 3 bases from J, the junction contained 8 bases not matched to a gene. CDR3 sequence (DNA): TGTGCCAGCGAGCCGACAGGGGGGATCTACGAGCAGTACTTC. Protein product: CASEPTGGIYEQYF.

The CDR3 protein is CASILSSSPHRELFF. CDR3 bases: TGTGCCAGCATCCTTTCATCATCCCCCCACCGGGAGCTGTTTTTT. The chain couples TRBV7-9 to TRBJ2-2; D is unclear. Trimming left V 7 bases short and J 9 bases short, with 21 bases between. The CDR3 runs to 15 residues. CDR1 SEHNR and CDR2 FQNEAQ come from the germline V gene (reference sequence). The full variable domain, rest sourced from reference TRBV7-9 and TRBJ2-2, is DTGVSQNPRHKITKRGQNVTFRCDPISEHNRLYWYRQTLGQGPEFLTYFQNEAQLEKSRLLSDRFSAERPKGSFSTLEIQRTEQGDSAMYLCASILSSSPHRELFFGEGSRLTVL.

This clone has a handful of counts. This CDR3 is CASSLVQGGTEAFF. In DNA form, the CDR3 reads TGCGCCAGCAGCTTGGTTCAGGGAGGCACTGAAGCTTTCTTT. The chain has TRBV5-1 and TRBJ1-1; D possibly corresponds to TRBD1 (5 bases). Trimming removed 0 bases from V and 4 bases from J, with 10 bases in between. The V gene's germline CDR1 is SGHRS and CDR2 YFSETQ. This CDR3 has 14 residues.

The V gene is TRBV5-1, the J gene TRBJ1-1; D perhaps matches TRBD1 (5 bases). The CDR3 spans 16 residues. Trimming pared 4 bases from V and 4 bases from J, leaving 20 bases between. Germline V CDR1 and CDR2: SGHRS, YFSETQ. CDR3 nucleotide sequence: TGCGCCAGCAGCGTTGTAACGAACGGCCAGGGCACTGAAGCTTTCTTT. This translates into CASSVVTNGQGTEAFF.

Turning to this clone: This sample includes further DNA sequences coding for the same CDR3. The chain uses TRBV20-1 and TRBJ2-1; D remains ambiguous. Deletions cut 5 bases from V and 5 bases from J, with 7 bases between. The CDR3 has 11 residues. The V gene's germline CDR1 is DFQATT and CDR2 SNEGSKA (reference sequence). The CDR3 loop is CSARANNEQFF. In DNA, the CDR3 is TGCAGTGCTCGTGCAAACAATGAGCAGTTCTTC.

This clone appeared once. CDR3 residues: CASRGKGAYGYTF. In DNA, the CDR3 is TGTGCCAGCCGGGGGAAGGGGGCTTATGGCTACACCTTC. The chain links TRBV2 to TRBJ1-2, with TRBD1 matching over 7 bases. Germline lookup yields CDR1 SNHLY and CDR2 FYNNEI. V dropped 8 bases and J dropped 5; count of bases not matched to a gene: 8. The CDR3 has 13 residues.

The rearrangement joins TRBV21-1 to TRBJ1-3. TRBV21-1 is a pseudogene segment. The CDR3 is 13 amino acids. Here the CDR3 reads CARWEGSGNTIYF. As DNA, the CDR3 is TGTGCCCGTTGGGAGGGGAGCGGGAACACCATATATTTT.

V and J are TRBV7-9 and TRBJ1-1; 10 bases line up with TRBD1. Per the germline V gene, CDR1 is SEHNR and CDR2 is FQNEAQ (reference sequence). The ends lost 2 bases at V and 11 bases at J; junction bases unmatched: 14. CDR3 size: 16 residues. The DNA for the CDR3 is TGTGCCAGCAGCTTATCCCGTCGGGACAGGGGTGTATGGGCTTTCTTT. Its translation: CASSLSRRDRGVWAFF. Drawing the rest from reference TRBV7-9 and TRBJ1-1, the complete variable domain is DTGVSQNPRHKITKRGQNVTFRCDPISEHNRLYWYRQTLGQGPEFLTYFQNEAQLEKSRLLSDRFSAERPKGSFSTLEIQRTEQGDSAMYLCASSLSRRDRGVWAFFGQGTRLTVV.

The rearrangement links TRBV5-6 to TRBJ2-5; D is tentatively TRBD1 or TRBD2 (5 bases each). The germline gives CDR1 SGHDT, CDR2 YYEEEE. V lost 5 bases to trimming and J lost 1 base, with 18 bases between them. The CDR3 totals 16 residues. The CDR3 bases are TGTGCCAGCAGTATGGAGAGCCTCGGGACCCAAGAGACCCAGTACTTC. As protein: CASSMESLGTQETQYF.

CDR3 residues: CASKPWSSGSNEQFF. CDR3 in DNA: TGTGCCAGCAAGCCGTGGAGTAGCGGGAGTAATGAGCAGTTCTTC. The chain couples TRBV27 to TRBJ2-1; TRBD2 matches 9 bases. Trimming removed 7 bases from V and 7 bases from J; junction bases left unmatched: 11. The CDR3 runs to 15 residues. Germline V gives CDR1 MNHEY, CDR2 SMNVEV (reference sequence).

The rearrangement joins TRBV10-1 to TRBJ2-1; maybe TRBD2 (5 bases). Germline-derived CDR1 and CDR2 are WNHNN and SYGVQD (reference sequence). V was pared by 2 bases and J by 9 bases, with 14 bases between. The CDR3 extends over 14 amino acids. CDR3 loop: CASSETSIHSEQFF. The CDR3 DNA reads TGCGCCAGCAGTGAGACTAGTATCCACAGTGAGCAGTTCTTC.

V gene TRBV11-2 combines with J gene TRBJ1-1; tentatively, D is TRBD1 (6 bases). The V and J ends lost 2 bases and 0 bases respectively, with 10 bases between them. Germline V gives CDR1 SGHAT, CDR2 FQNNGV. The CDR3 extends over 15 amino acids. The CDR3 DNA reads as TGTGCCAGCAGCTTATACACAGGGCTGAACACTGAAGCTTTCTTT. This gives the protein CASSLYTGLNTEAFF.

The gene calls are TRBV7-2 and TRBJ2-7; D may be TRBD2 (5 bases). Germline V gene data show CDR1 as SGHTA and CDR2 as FQGNSA. CDR3 length: 15 residues. With 5 bases removed from V and 0 bases from J, the gap between germline ends came to 14 bases. The CDR3: CASSPPDLASYEQYF. Written as DNA, the CDR3 is TGTGCCAGCAGCCCCCCGGACTTAGCCTCCTACGAGCAGTACTTC.

This chain uses TRBV30 with TRBJ1-1, with no clear D. Per germline, CDR1 GTSNPN and CDR2 SVGIG (reference sequence). This CDR3 spans 12 amino acids. Trimming removed 7 bases from V and 1 base from J, with 10 bases in between. The CDR3 DNA reads TGTGCCTCCGATAGACAGAACACTGAAGCTTTCTTT. This codes for CASDRQNTEAFF.

Points on this clone: A much larger clone lies a single base off, so this may be a read error. Different DNA sequences within this sample yield the same CDR3. V and J are TRBV19 and TRBJ1-1; D is unclear. V was shortened by 5 bases and J by 1 base, with 5 bases between the two germline ends. Per the germline V gene, CDR1 is LNHDA and CDR2 is SQIVND (reference sequence). This CDR3 is built from 12 residues. The CDR3 sequence: CASSLGNTEAFF. As DNA, the CDR3 is TGTGCCAGTAGTTTGGGGAACACTGAAGCTTTCTTT.

The genes are TRBV29-1 and TRBJ1-1; tentative D call: TRBD1 (5 bases). The ends were cut back, 7 bases at V and 0 bases at J, with 12 bases in the middle. The V gene's germline CDR1 is SQVTM and CDR2 ANQGSEA. This CDR3 has 13 residues. CDR3 nucleotide sequence: TGCAGCGCCCTTGACAGCCTGAACACTGAAGCTTTCTTT. Protein product: CSALDSLNTEAFF.

About this clone itself: Other DNA variants within this sample encode the same CDR3. The rearrangement joins TRBV9 to TRBJ2-7, with 7 bases that match TRBD1. This CDR3 is built from 14 residues. Germline loops: CDR1 SGDLS, CDR2 YYNGEE. The V gene end was trimmed by 2 bases and the J gene end by 2 bases; junction bases not matched to a gene: 4. CDR3 protein: CASSVGTAAYEQYF. The CDR3 bases are TGTGCCAGCAGCGTCGGGACAGCCGCCTACGAGCAGTACTTC.

This chain connects TRBV4-1 to TRBJ2-7, with 8 bases identical to TRBD2. Germline V gene data show CDR1 as MGHRA and CDR2 as YSYEKL. The length of the CDR3 is 15 residues. With V trimmed by 3 bases and J by 0 bases, 4 bases remained unmatched. The CDR3 DNA follows: TGCGCCAGCAGCCACAGACTAGCGTCCTCCTACGAGCAGTACTTC. This encodes CASSHRLASSYEQYF.

The genes are TRBV27 and TRBJ2-2; 8 bases are shared with TRBD2. V shed 5 bases and J 5 bases; nucleotides not matched to a gene: 25. CDR3 length: 21 residues. The germline V gene encodes CDR1 MNHEY and CDR2 SMNVEV (reference sequence). The CDR3 loop reads CASSRNRARTSGSRGTGELFF. The CDR3 DNA sequence: TGTGCCAGCAGTCGTAACCGCGCCCGTACTAGCGGCTCTAGGGGAACCGGGGAGCTGTTTTTT.